The rows below give T cell receptor beta chains drawn from one sample of a study of post-analysis software for immune sequencing data. TCRdb reprocessed the PCR reads with MiXCR, giving one entry per CDR3 protein. The sample has under 650,000 distinct CDR3 sequences, about 40% seen once. Sequenced sample: blood. These receptors all come from a girl aged 10 to 17 with multiple sclerosis. Each CDR3 is given with its conserved first and last residue. The D gene is left open where the match is weak. Only part of the rows carry a size: once, few, many, or a class if the clone is expanded.

length: 15
D: TRBD2
J: TRBJ2-7
V: TRBV10-3
size: few
CDR3: CAISDVSGGADEQYF
DNA: TGTGCCATCAGTGATGTAAGCGGGGGGGCTGACGAGCAGTACTTC

length: 15
D: TRBD2
J: TRBJ2-5
V: TRBV5-6
size: .
CDR3: CASSFSGGLQETQYF
DNA: TGTGCCAGCAGCTTTAGCGGGGGCCTCCAAGAGACCCAGTACTTC

length: 16
D: TRBD2
J: TRBJ2-1
V: TRBV28
size: .
CDR3: CASSPLTSGRSDEQFF
DNA: TGTGCCAGCAGTCCATTGACTAGCGGGAGGTCGGATGAGCAGTTCTTC

length: 13
D: .
J: TRBJ2-7
V: TRBV20-1
size: .
CDR3: CSATKDGTYEQYF
DNA: TGCAGTGCTACCAAGGACGGTACCTACGAGCAGTACTTC

length: 13
D: TRBD2
J: TRBJ2-1
V: TRBV10-3
size: few
CDR3: CAISEGTSGEQFF
DNA: TGTGCCATCAGTGAGGGGACTAGCGGGGAGCAGTTCTTC

length: 14
D: TRBD2
J: TRBJ2-1
V: TRBV7-9
size: .
CDR3: CASQGLAGADEQFF
DNA: TGTGCCAGCCAAGGGCTAGCGGGAGCAGATGAGCAGTTCTTC

length: 14
D: .
J: TRBJ2-2
V: TRBV14
size: .
CDR3: CASSQYLRTGELFF
DNA: TGTGCCAGCAGCCAATACCTTCGAACCGGGGAGCTGTTTTTT

length: 14
D: TRBD1
J: TRBJ2-7
V: TRBV7-9
size: .
CDR3: CASSPRDSAYEQYF
DNA: TGTGCCAGCAGCCCCCGGGACAGCGCCTACGAGCAGTACTTC

length: 15
D: .
J: TRBJ2-1
V: TRBV5-1
size: .
CDR3: CASSLIGRVNNEQFF
DNA: TGCGCCAGCAGCTTGATCGGTAGGGTCAACAATGAGCAGTTCTTC

length: 13
D: .
J: TRBJ2-5
V: TRBV29-1
size: .
CDR3: CSVRPGFVGTQYF
DNA: TGCAGCGTCCGCCCGGGATTCGTGGGGACCCAGTACTTC

length: 13
D: TRBD2
J: TRBJ2-3
V: TRBV28
size: .
CDR3: CASSAGGPDTQYF
DNA: TGTGCCAGCAGTGCGGGGGGACCAGATACGCAGTATTTT

length: 15
D: TRBD1
J: TRBJ2-7
V: TRBV7-9
size: few
CDR3: CASSLPYRGRGEQYF
DNA: TGTGCCAGCAGCTTACCATACAGGGGGCGCGGGGAGCAGTACTTC

length: 16
D: TRBD2
J: TRBJ2-3
V: TRBV5-1
size: .
CDR3: CASSFLAGEGTDTQYF
DNA: TGCGCCAGCAGCTTCCTAGCGGGAGAAGGCACAGATACGCAGTATTTT

length: 16
D: .
J: TRBJ2-2
V: TRBV12-3/TRBV12-4
size: .
CDR3: CASTLGWGEGTGELFF
DNA: TGTGCCAGCACCCTGGGATGGGGGGAAGGGACCGGGGAGCTGTTTTTT

length: 14
D: TRBD2
J: TRBJ2-7
V: TRBV20-1
size: few
CDR3: CSASPAGGRNEQYF
DNA: TGCAGTGCTAGTCCGGCGGGAGGGAGGAACGAGCAGTACTTC

length: 15
D: .
J: TRBJ2-7
V: TRBV7-9
size: .
CDR3: CASSRDRIASYEQYF
DNA: TGTGCCAGCAGCCGAGACAGGATTGCATCCTACGAGCAGTACTTC

length: 14
D: .
J: TRBJ2-7
V: TRBV28
size: .
CDR3: CASSPQRGTYEQYF
DNA: TGTGCCAGCAGTCCTCAGAGGGGGACCTACGAGCAGTACTTC

length: 17
D: .
J: TRBJ2-1
V: TRBV6-1
size: .
CDR3: CASSEMIGGYTYNEQFF
DNA: TGTGCCAGCAGTGAAATGATCGGGGGCTACACCTACAATGAGCAGTTCTTC

length: 16
D: .
J: TRBJ1-2
V: TRBV5-6
size: few
CDR3: CASSLGFEGSSYGYTF
DNA: TGTGCCAGCAGCTTGGGATTCGAGGGCTCAAGCTATGGCTACACCTTC

length: 16
D: TRBD2
J: TRBJ2-1
V: TRBV7-2
size: few
CDR3: CASSFSSGGPINEQFF
DNA: TGTGCCAGCAGCTTCTCTAGCGGGGGGCCCATCAATGAGCAGTTCTTC

length: 16
D: .
J: TRBJ2-5
V: TRBV12-3/TRBV12-4
size: .
CDR3: CASSFLPGVGKETQYF
DNA: TGTGCCAGCAGTTTTCTCCCAGGGGTGGGGAAAGAGACCCAGTACTTC

length: 15
D: TRBD2
J: TRBJ2-7
V: TRBV6-1
size: .
CDR3: CASSGGLAGIYEQYF
DNA: TGTGCCAGCAGTGGAGGACTAGCGGGAATCTACGAGCAGTACTTC

length: 16
D: .
J: TRBJ1-2
V: TRBV7-2
size: once
CDR3: CASSFSTGTVNYGYTF
DNA: TGTGCCAGCAGCTTCAGTACAGGGACCGTTAACTATGGCTACACCTTC

length: 15
D: .
J: TRBJ2-6
V: TRBV4-1
size: .
CDR3: CASRLQIQGANVLTF
DNA: TGCGCCAGCAGACTCCAGATCCAAGGGGCCAACGTCCTGACTTTC

length: 16
D: TRBD1
J: TRBJ1-2
V: TRBV7-2
size: few
CDR3: CASSLASGGRLYGYTF
DNA: TGTGCCAGCAGCTTAGCATCAGGGGGCCGACTTTATGGCTACACCTTC

length: 12
D: TRBD2
J: TRBJ2-1
V: TRBV29-1
size: .
CDR3: CSVGGGYNEQFF
DNA: TGCAGCGTTGGCGGGGGCTACAATGAGCAGTTCTTC

length: 14
D: .
J: TRBJ2-5
V: TRBV7-2
size: .
CDR3: CASSSVLGSETQYF
DNA: TGTGCCAGCAGCTCCGTGTTGGGGAGCGAGACCCAGTACTTC

length: 15
D: TRBD2
J: TRBJ2-3
V: TRBV10-3
size: .
CDR3: CAISPRGGSTDTQYF
DNA: TGTGCCATCAGCCCGCGGGGGGGGAGCACAGATACGCAGTATTTT

length: 15
D: .
J: TRBJ2-6
V: TRBV12-3/TRBV12-4
size: .
CDR3: CASSPGRAGANVLTF
DNA: TGTGCCAGCAGTCCCGGCAGGGCTGGGGCCAACGTCCTGACTTTC

length: 22
D: TRBD2
J: TRBJ2-1
V: TRBV5-1
size: .
CDR3: CASSLTGSLGLAGRGHDNEQFF
DNA: TGCGCCAGCAGCTTAACGGGGTCCCTAGGACTAGCGGGACGTGGTCACGACAATGAGCAGTTCTTC

length: 13
D: .
J: TRBJ1-2
V: TRBV4-2
size: few
CDR3: CASSQGANYGYTF
DNA: TGTGCCAGCAGCCAGGGAGCTAACTATGGCTACACCTTC

length: 15
D: .
J: TRBJ2-5
V: TRBV5-1
size: .
CDR3: CASSLAQGRRETQYF
DNA: TGCGCCAGCAGCTTGGCCCAGGGCAGGCGGGAGACCCAGTACTTC

length: 12
D: .
J: TRBJ2-3
V: TRBV30
size: few
CDR3: CAWNLQADTQYF
DNA: TGTGCCTGGAACTTACAGGCAGATACGCAGTATTTT

length: 14
D: .
J: TRBJ2-3
V: TRBV12-3/TRBV12-4
size: few
CDR3: CASSLGVLGNTQYF
DNA: TGTGCCAGCAGTTTAGGAGTCCTTGGAAATACGCAGTATTTT

length: 16
D: .
J: TRBJ2-7
V: TRBV20-1
size: .
CDR3: CSASLRYQRAIYEQYF
DNA: TGCAGTGCTAGCCTGAGGTACCAGCGGGCCATCTACGAGCAGTACTTC

length: 13
D: .
J: TRBJ1-1
V: TRBV5-1
size: .
CDR3: CASSLGPHLEAFF
DNA: TGCGCCAGCAGCTTAGGTCCGCACCTTGAAGCTTTCTTT

length: 14
D: TRBD2
J: TRBJ2-7
V: TRBV7-3
size: few
CDR3: CASSASGTSGEQYF
DNA: TGTGCCAGCAGCGCGTCCGGGACTAGCGGGGAGCAGTACTTC

length: 14
D: TRBD2
J: TRBJ2-1
V: TRBV29-1
size: .
CDR3: CSVGGKGTRSEQFF
DNA: TGCAGCGTCGGGGGGAAGGGGACGAGAAGTGAGCAGTTCTTC

length: 12
D: .
J: TRBJ2-3
V: TRBV30
size: .
CDR3: CAWSAPWDTQYF
DNA: TGTGCCTGGAGCGCACCGTGGGATACGCAGTATTTT

length: 13
D: TRBD1
J: TRBJ1-6
V: TRBV6-5
size: .
CDR3: CVSSRDRGSPLHF
DNA: TGTGTCAGCAGCCGGGACAGGGGTTCACCCCTCCACTTT

length: 18
D: .
J: TRBJ1-6
V: TRBV7-8
size: .
CDR3: CASSFISLAGGNNSPLHF
DNA: TGTGCCAGCAGCTTTATCTCGCTAGCGGGGGGGAACAATTCACCCCTCCACTTT

length: 17
D: TRBD2
J: TRBJ2-4
V: TRBV4-1
size: few
CDR3: CASSPAGRERTKNIQYF
DNA: TGCGCCAGCAGCCCAGCGGGGCGCGAGAGGACCAAAAACATTCAGTACTTC

length: 14
D: .
J: TRBJ1-1
V: TRBV3-1
size: .
CDR3: CASRGTDRNTEAFF
DNA: TGTGCCAGCAGGGGTACGGACAGGAACACTGAAGCTTTCTTT

length: 15
D: .
J: TRBJ2-7
V: TRBV12-3/TRBV12-4
size: .
CDR3: CASSPDRSGFYEQYF
DNA: TGTGCCAGCAGTCCCGACAGGAGTGGATTCTACGAGCAGTACTTC

length: 14
D: .
J: TRBJ2-5
V: TRBV12-3/TRBV12-4
size: .
CDR3: CASGRASGGKTQYF
DNA: TGTGCCAGCGGTAGGGCCTCCGGTGGAAAGACCCAGTACTTC

length: 12
D: TRBD1
J: TRBJ2-1
V: TRBV7-6
size: .
CDR3: CASSLTGREQFF
DNA: TGTGCCAGCAGCTTGACAGGGCGGGAGCAGTTCTTC

length: 15
D: TRBD1
J: TRBJ1-2
V: TRBV20-1
size: .
CDR3: CSAINLQGARRGYTF
DNA: TGCAGTGCTATAAATCTACAGGGGGCAAGGCGTGGCTACACCTTC

length: 13
D: .
J: TRBJ2-1
V: TRBV29-1
size: .
CDR3: CSDVQGGFNEQFF
DNA: TGCAGCGACGTCCAGGGGGGCTTCAATGAGCAGTTCTTC

length: 13
D: .
J: TRBJ2-1
V: TRBV4-1
size: many
CDR3: CASSPRGYNEQFF
DNA: TGCGCCAGCAGCCCCCGCGGGTACAATGAGCAGTTCTTC

length: 16
D: .
J: TRBJ2-7
V: TRBV5-1
size: few
CDR3: CASSSQTGTNSYEQYF
DNA: TGCGCCAGCAGCTCCCAGACCGGGACGAACTCCTACGAGCAGTACTTC

length: 13
D: TRBD1
J: TRBJ2-7
V: TRBV10-1
size: .
CDR3: CASSETTGDQQYF
DNA: TGCGCCAGCAGTGAGACGACAGGGGACCAGCAGTACTTC

length: 16
D: .
J: TRBJ2-7
V: TRBV6-5
size: .
CDR3: CASSPEPGGGGYEQYF
DNA: TGTGCCAGCAGCCCCGAACCAGGGGGAGGGGGCTACGAGCAGTACTTC

length: 14
D: .
J: TRBJ2-1
V: TRBV4-1
size: few
CDR3: CASSQSPSSEGQFF
DNA: TGCGCCAGCAGCCAAAGTCCCTCCAGTGAGGGGCAGTTCTTC

length: 12
D: .
J: TRBJ1-1
V: TRBV30
size: .
CDR3: CAWSYSAGGAFF
DNA: TGTGCCTGGAGTTATTCGGCCGGCGGGGCTTTCTTT